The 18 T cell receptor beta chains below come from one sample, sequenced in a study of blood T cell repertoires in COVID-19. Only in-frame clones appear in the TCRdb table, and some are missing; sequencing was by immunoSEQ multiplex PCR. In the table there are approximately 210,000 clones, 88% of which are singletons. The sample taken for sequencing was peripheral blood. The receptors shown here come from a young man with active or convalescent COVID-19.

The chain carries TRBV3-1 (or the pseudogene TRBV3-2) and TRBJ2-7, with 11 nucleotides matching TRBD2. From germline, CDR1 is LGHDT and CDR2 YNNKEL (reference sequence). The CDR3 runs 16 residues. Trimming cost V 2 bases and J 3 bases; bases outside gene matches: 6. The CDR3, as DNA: TGTGCCAGCAGCCAACCCCGACTAGCGGGGTTCTACGAGCAGTACTTC. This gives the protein CASSQPRLAGFYEQYF.

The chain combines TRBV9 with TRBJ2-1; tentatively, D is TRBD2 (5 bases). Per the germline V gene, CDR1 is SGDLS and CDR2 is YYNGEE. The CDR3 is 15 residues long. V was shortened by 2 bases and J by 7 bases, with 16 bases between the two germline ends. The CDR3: CASSVFPEGGNEQFF. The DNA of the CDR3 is TGTGCCAGCAGCGTTTTCCCCGAGGGCGGGAATGAGCAGTTCTTC. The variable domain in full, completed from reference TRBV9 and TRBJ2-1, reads DSGVTQTPKHLITATGQRVTLRCSPRSGDLSVYWYQQSLDQGLQFLIQYYNGEERAKGNILERFSAQQFPDLHSELNLSSLELGDSALYFCASSVFPEGGNEQFFGPGTRLTVL.

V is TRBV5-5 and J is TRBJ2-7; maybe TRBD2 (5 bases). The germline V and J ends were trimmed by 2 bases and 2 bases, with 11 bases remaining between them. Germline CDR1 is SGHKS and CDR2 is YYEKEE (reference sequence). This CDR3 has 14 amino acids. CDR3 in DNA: TGTGCCAGCAGCTTTGAGGGTAAGACCTACGAGCAGTACTTC. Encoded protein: CASSFEGKTYEQYF.

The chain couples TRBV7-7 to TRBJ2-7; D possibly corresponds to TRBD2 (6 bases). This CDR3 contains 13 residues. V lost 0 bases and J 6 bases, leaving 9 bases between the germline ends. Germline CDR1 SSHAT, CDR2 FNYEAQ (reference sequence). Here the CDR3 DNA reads TGTGCCAGCAGCTTAGCGCAGGGAGGCGAGCAGTACTTC. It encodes CASSLAQGGEQYF.

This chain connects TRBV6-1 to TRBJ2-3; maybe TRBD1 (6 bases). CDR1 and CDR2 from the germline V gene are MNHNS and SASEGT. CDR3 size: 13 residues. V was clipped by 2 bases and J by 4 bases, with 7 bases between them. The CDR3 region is CASSEQGPDTQYF. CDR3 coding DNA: TGTGCCAGCAGTGAACAGGGGCCAGATACGCAGTATTTT.

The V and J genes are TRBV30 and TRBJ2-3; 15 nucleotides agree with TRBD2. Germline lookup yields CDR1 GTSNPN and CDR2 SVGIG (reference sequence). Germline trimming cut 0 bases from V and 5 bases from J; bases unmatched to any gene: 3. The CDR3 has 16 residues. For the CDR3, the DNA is TGTGCCTGGAGTGTACGGACTAGCGGGAGGGTAGATACGCAGTATTTT. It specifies CAWSVRTSGRVDTQYF.

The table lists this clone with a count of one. The CDR3 sequence: CASGTPDVQETQYF. The DNA of the CDR3 is TGTGCCAGCGGGACACCCGATGTGCAAGAGACCCAGTACTTC. The chain is built from TRBV28 and TRBJ2-5; tentative D call: TRBD1 (6 bases). Trimming left V 8 bases short and J 2 bases short, with 15 bases between. The CDR3 has 14 amino acids. Per germline, CDR1 MDHEN and CDR2 SYDVKM.

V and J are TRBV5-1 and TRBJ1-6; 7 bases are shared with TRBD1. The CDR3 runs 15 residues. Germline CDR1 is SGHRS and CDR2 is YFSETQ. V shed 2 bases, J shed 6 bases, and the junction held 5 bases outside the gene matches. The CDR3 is CASSFGQVGNSPLHF. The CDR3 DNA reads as TGCGCCAGCAGCTTTGGACAGGTGGGTAATTCACCCCTCCACTTT.

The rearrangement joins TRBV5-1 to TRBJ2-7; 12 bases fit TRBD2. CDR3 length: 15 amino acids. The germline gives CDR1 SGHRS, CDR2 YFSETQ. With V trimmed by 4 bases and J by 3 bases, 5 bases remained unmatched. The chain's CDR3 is CASSLGLAGLYEQYF. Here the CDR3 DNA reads TGCGCCAGCAGCCTAGGACTAGCGGGGCTCTACGAGCAGTACTTC.

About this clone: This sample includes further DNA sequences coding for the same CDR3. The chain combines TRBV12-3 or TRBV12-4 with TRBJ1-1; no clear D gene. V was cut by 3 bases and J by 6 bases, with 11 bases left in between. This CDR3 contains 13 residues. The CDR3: CASSFPPPPEAFF. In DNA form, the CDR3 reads TGTGCCAGCAGTTTTCCTCCCCCCCCTGAAGCTTTCTTT.

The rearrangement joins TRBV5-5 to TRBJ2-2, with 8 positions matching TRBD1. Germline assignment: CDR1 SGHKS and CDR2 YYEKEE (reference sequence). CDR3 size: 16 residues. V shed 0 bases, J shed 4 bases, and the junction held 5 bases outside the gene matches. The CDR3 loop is CASSLGVRGRTGELFF. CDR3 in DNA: TGTGCCAGCAGCTTGGGGGTCAGGGGGCGCACCGGGGAGCTGTTTTTT.

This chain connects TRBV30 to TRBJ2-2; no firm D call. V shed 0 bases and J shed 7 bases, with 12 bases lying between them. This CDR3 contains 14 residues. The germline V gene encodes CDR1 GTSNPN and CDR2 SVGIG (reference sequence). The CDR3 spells CAWSVRSRGGELFF. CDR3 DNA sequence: TGTGCCTGGAGTGTACGGAGTCGAGGCGGGGAGCTGTTTTTT.

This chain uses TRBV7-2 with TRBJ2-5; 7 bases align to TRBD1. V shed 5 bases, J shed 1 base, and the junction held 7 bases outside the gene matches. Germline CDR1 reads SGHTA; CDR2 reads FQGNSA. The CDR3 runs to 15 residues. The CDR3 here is CASSNRQGPQETQYF. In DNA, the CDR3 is TGTGCCAGCAGCAACCGACAGGGCCCCCAAGAGACCCAGTACTTC.

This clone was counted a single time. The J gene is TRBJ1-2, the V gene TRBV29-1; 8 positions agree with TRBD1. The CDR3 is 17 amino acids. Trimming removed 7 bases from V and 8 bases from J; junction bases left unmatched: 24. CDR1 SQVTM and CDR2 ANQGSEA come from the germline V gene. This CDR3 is CSASGDGQGVFLSGYTF. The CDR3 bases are TGCAGCGCCAGTGGGGATGGACAGGGAGTGTTTTTATCGGGCTACACCTTC.

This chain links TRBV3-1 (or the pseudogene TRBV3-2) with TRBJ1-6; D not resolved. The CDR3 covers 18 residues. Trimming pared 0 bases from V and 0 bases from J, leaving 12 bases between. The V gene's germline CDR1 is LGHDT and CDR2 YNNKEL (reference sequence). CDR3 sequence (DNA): TGTGCCAGCAGCCAAGATCGCCCAGCGAGCTCCTATAATTCACCCCTCCACTTT. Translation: CASSQDRPASSYNSPLHF.

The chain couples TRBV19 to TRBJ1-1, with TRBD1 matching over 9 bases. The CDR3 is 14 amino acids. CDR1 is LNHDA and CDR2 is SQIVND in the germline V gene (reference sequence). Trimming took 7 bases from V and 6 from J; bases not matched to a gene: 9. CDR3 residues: CASNTQGQGAEAFF. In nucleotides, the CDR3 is TGTGCCAGTAATACGCAGGGACAGGGCGCTGAAGCTTTCTTT.

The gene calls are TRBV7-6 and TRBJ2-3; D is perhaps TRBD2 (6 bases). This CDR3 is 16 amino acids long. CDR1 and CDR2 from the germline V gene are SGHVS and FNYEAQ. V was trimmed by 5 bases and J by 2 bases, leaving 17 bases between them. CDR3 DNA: TGTGCCAGCAGCCCCCTAATGGGAGGAAACACAGATACGCAGTATTTT. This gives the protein CASSPLMGGNTDTQYF.

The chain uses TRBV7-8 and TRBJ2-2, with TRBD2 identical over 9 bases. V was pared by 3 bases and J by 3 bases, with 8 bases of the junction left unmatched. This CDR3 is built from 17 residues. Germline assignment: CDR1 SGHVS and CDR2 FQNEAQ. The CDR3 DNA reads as TGTGCCAGCAGCTTCGTTAGCGGGAGACGGGACACCGGGGAGCTGTTTTTT. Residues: CASSFVSGRRDTGELFF.